This T cell receptor (beta chain) was sequenced for a study of T cells in women clearing cervical HPV infection (dated by TCRdb to the late 2010s). Concerning the study at large: The cases were about 25 women with histologically confirmed HPV16-related CIN3 or worse, and 2 of these cases were invasive cancers. The controls were 25 or so women whose single incident HPV16 infection cleared within 12 months with no development of precancer or cancer. Blood from cases was drawn at the visit where the lesion was first identified, while blood from controls was drawn once the infection was no longer detected. For cases, the median interval between lesion detection and blood sampling was more than 130 days, with an interquartile range of roughly 85 to 210 days. Since HLA typing was available for only a few women, HLA type could not be ruled out as a confounder. This exploratory proof-of-principle case-control study, nested within the Guanacaste HPV Natural History Study in Costa Rica, compared TCR repertoires among women with different cervical HPV16 outcomes. Cases and controls were matched on year of sample collection and on age within five years. A median age of approximately 32 years was observed in cases versus 38 to 45 in controls, and no significant differences in baseline characteristics were found. The parent cohort enrolled roughly 10,000 women aged 18 or older in Guanacaste, Costa Rica, during about 1992 to 1994 and followed them for approximately 7 years. As quality controls, five blinded duplicates were added to each group, bringing the total to about 60 samples made up of around 50 participants and approximately 10 replicates.

Every participant had a single incident cervical HPV16 infection, and women with prevalent HPV16 infections were excluded. Cervical HPV DNA was detected with MY09/MY11 PCR, and genotyping was done with dot-blot hybridization. Around 15 mL of heparinized blood were centrifuged, and the buffy coat was split into aliquots, frozen at -30 degrees C, and then kept at -80 degrees C. Genomic DNA was extracted from buffy coat specimens using QIAGEN kits. TCR beta CDR3 regions were amplified by multiplex PCR using the immunoSEQ assay from an average of 1200 ng genomic DNA per sample. To correct primer bias, the assay used a complete synthetic TCR repertoire to set an amplification baseline. The amplicons were sequenced on the Illumina platform. The original methods were these. Sequence errors were corrected by clustering with frequency ratios and a modified nearest-neighbor algorithm, and the sequences were then analyzed in the immunoSEQ Analyzer using IMGT gene definitions. At each rarefaction depth, TCR richness and evenness were averaged across 20 rarefaction repeats, and samples with fewer sequences than that depth were excluded. Wilcoxon rank sum tests with FDR correction were used to compare relative abundances of V, D and J genes between the groups. In the blinded duplicates, the intraclass correlation was approximately 96% for TCR richness and averaged 76.4% across around 70 gene segments. TCRdb holds this immuneACCESS table with in-frame rearrangements only. Some clones are missing; in checked studies, unresolved V genes explain under half, and the rest has no known cause. Clone size and V and J calls were adopted from that table, with D and trimming inferred from the DNA. The sample table gives approximately 35,000 clones. The ten biggest clones cover around 1.7% of the sample.

Regarding this clone: The antigen it binds to is not known. Read sequence stops 3 residues before the CDR3 end, and the germline J gene provides the missing end.

CDR3 length: 17 amino acids, cysteine to phenylalanine. Only the CDR3 bases that were read are kept: 42 of them, in frame from base 1. For CDR1 and CDR2, the germline V gene lists KGHSH and LQKENI. Trimming costs V 6 bases and J 1 base, and their ends lie 18 bases apart. Overall study results and their limits: Random forest classifiers that combined richness and V gene abundances separated cases from controls with an estimated AUC of approximately 0.79. TCR repertoire richness was significantly higher in CIN3+ cases than in controls across sequencing depths, while evenness did not differ. TRBV6-7 relative abundance was lower in cases than in controls (roughly 0.12% versus 0.17%; Bonferroni P = 0.0008). T-cell numbers per sample were unknown, so richness differences could reflect varying T-cell content rather than repertoire biology. Because of the cross-sectional design, the study could not determine whether the associations came before infection or resulted from infection, and neither effector/memory subsets nor HPV-specific T cells were isolated.

The source material was blood buffy coat. The rearrangement joined TRBV18 to TRBJ2-2; TRBD1 is possibly the D segment (6 matching bases). This sequence originates from a woman aged 18-70 years with a cervical HPV16 infection that either progressed to CIN3+ or cleared (not recorded which). CDR3 loop: CASSQGQTRRNTGELFF. The part of the CDR3 DNA that was read is TGTGCCAGCTCTCAGGGACAAACTAGAAGGAACACCGGGGAG.